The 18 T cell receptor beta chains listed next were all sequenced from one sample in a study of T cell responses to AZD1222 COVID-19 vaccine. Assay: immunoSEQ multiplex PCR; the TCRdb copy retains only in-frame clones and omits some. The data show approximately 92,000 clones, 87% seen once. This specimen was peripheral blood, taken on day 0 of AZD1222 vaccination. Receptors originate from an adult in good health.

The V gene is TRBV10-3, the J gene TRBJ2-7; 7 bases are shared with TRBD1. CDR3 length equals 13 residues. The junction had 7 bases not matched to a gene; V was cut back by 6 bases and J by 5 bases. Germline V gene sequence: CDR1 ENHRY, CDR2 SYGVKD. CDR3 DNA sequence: TGTGCCATCAGGGACGGACAGGCAAACGAGCAGTACTTC. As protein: CAIRDGQANEQYF.

The chain's CDR3 is CASSFDPGDSPLHF. CDR3 nucleotide sequence: TGTGCCAGCAGCTTCGACCCAGGGGACTCACCCCTCCACTTT. The chain carries TRBV7-9 and TRBJ1-6, with TRBD1 as a possible D gene (6 bases). Looked up from germline, CDR1 is SEHNR and CDR2 is FQNEAQ (reference sequence). Trimming took off 3 bases at V and 10 bases at J, with 13 bases between the two ends. The CDR3 length is 14 residues.

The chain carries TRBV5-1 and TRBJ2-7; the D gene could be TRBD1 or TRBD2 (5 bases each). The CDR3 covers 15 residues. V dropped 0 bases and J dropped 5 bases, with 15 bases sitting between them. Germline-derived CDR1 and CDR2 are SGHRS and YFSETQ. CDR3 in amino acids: CASSLAGTSPDEQYF. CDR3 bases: TGCGCCAGCAGCTTGGCCGGGACCTCTCCCGACGAGCAGTACTTC.

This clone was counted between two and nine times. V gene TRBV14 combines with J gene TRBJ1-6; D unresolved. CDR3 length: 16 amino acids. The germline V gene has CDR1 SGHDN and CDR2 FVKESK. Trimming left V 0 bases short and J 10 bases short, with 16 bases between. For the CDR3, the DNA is TGTGCCAGCAGCCAAGATCTCGCCACCTCGGGATCACCCCTCCACTTT. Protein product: CASSQDLATSGSPLHF. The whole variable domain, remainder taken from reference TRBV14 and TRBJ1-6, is EAGVTQFPSHSVIEKGQTVTLRCDPISGHDNLYWYRRVMGKEIKFLLHFVKESKQDESGMPNNRFLAERTGGTYSTLKVQPAELEDSGVYFCASSQDLATSGSPLHFGNGTRLTVT.

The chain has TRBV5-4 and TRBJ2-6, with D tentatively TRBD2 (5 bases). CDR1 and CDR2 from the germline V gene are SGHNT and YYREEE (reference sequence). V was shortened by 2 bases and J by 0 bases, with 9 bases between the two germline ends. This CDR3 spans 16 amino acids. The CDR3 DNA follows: TGTGCCAGCAGCTTTAGCAGCGGCTCTGGGGCCAACGTCCTGACTTTC. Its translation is CASSFSSGSGANVLTF.

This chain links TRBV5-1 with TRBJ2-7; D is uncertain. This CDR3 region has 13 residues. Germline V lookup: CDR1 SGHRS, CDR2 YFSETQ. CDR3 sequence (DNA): TGTGCCAGCAGCTTGTATGGCCCCGGGGAGCAGTACGTC. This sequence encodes CASSLYGPGEQYV.

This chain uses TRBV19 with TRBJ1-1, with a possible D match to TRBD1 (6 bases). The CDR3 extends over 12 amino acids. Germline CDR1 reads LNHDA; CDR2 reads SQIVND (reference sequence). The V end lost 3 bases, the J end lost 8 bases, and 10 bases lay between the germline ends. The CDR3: CASSMWGAEAFF. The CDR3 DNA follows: TGTGCCAGTAGTATGTGGGGGGCAGAAGCTTTCTTT.

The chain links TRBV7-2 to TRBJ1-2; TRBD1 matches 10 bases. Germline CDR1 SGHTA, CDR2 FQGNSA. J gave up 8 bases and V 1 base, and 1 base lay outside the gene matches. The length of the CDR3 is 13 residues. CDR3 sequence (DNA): TGTGCCAGCAGCTTAGAGACAGGGGGCGGCTACACCTTC. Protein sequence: CASSLETGGGYTF.

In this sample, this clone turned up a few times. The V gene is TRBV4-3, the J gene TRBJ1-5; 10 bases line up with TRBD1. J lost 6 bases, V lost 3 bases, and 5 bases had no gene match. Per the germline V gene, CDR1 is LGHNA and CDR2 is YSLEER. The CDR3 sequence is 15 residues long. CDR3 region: CASSQGTGVGQPQHF. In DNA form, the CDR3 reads TGCGCCAGCAGCCAGGGGACAGGGGTAGGTCAGCCCCAGCATTTT.

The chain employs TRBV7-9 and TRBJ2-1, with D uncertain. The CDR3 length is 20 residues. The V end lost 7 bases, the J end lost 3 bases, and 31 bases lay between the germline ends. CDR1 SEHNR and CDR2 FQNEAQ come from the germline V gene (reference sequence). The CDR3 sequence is CASTTRALWSMLGNYNEQFF. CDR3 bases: TGTGCCAGCACCACCCGGGCTCTATGGTCGATGCTCGGAAACTACAATGAGCAGTTCTTC.

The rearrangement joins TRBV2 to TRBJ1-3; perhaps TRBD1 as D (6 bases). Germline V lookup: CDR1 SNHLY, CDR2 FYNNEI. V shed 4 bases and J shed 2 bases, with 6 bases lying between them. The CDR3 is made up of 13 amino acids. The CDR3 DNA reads TGTGCCAGCAGTGGACAGGCTGGAAACACCATATATTTT. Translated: CASSGQAGNTIYF.

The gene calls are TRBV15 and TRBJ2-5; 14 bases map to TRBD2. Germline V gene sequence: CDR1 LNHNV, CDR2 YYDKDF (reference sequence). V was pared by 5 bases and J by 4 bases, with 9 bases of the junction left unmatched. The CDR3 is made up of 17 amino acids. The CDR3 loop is CATSQRGLAGGGETQYF. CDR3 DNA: TGTGCCACCAGCCAGCGAGGACTAGCGGGAGGAGGAGAGACCCAGTACTTC.

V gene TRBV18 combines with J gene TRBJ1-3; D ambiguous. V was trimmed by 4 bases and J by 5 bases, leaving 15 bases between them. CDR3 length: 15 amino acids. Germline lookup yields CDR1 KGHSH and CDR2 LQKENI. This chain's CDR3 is CASSQSPGVRNTIYF. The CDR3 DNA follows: TGTGCCAGCTCACAGTCTCCCGGGGTCAGAAACACCATATATTTT.

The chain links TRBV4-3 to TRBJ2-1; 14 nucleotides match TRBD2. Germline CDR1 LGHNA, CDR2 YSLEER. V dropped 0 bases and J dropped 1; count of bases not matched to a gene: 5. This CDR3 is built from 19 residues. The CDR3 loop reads CASSQDGTSGRSSYNEQFF. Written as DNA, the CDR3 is TGCGCCAGCAGCCAAGATGGGACTAGCGGGAGATCGTCCTACAATGAGCAGTTCTTC.

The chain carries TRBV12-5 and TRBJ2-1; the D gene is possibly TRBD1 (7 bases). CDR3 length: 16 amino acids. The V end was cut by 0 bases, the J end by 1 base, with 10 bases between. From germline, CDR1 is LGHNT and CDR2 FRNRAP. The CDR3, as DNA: TGTGCTAGTGGTTTGGTACAGGGGAGGTCCTACAATGAGCAGTTCTTC. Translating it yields CASGLVQGRSYNEQFF.

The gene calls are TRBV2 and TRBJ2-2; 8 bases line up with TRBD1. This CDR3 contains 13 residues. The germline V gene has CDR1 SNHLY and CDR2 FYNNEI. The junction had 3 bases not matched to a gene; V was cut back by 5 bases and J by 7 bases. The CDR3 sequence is CASSSTGGGELFF. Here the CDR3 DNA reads TGTGCCAGCAGTTCAACAGGGGGCGGGGAGCTGTTTTTT.

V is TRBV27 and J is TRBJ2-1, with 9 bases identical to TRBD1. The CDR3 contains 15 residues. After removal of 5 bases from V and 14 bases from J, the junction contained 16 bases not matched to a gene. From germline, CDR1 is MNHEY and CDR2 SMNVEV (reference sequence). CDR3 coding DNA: TGTGCCAGCAGTCCCCTGGGACAGGGCCAAGGGGGGAAGTTCTTC. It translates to CASSPLGQGQGGKFF.

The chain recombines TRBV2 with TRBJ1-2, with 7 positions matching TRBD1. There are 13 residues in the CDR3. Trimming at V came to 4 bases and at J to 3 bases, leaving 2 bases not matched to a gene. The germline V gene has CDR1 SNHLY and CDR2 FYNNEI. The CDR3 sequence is CASSGQGDYGYTF. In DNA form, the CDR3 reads TGTGCCAGCAGTGGACAGGGTGACTATGGCTACACCTTC.